This TCR beta chain was documented in a study of cytomegalovirus exposure and HLA in healthy donors. This clone was seen more than once but under ten times. Antigen unknown. Use of 60 Vbeta and 13 Jbeta primers characterized the PCR. Assay: immunoSEQ multiplex PCR; the TCRdb copy retains only in-frame clones and omits some. In the table there are approximately 220,000 clones, about 74% of which are singletons. This CDR3 spans 11 amino acids. Germline-derived CDR1 and CDR2 are SNHLY and FYNNEI. Trimming took 3 bases from V and 4 from J, leaving 3 bases between them. General study points: A missense DCLRE1C variant was associated with V- and J-gene trimming of TCR beta chains in a later analysis, and an independent cohort replicated the association.

The chain has TRBV2 and TRBJ2-5; D is unresolved. The sequenced sample was PBMCs. The sequence came from a man between 40 and 49 years old in good health and CMV-seronegative. The CDR3 nucleotides read TGTGCCAGCAGTGACCTAGAGACCCAGTACTTC. Protein sequence: CASSDLETQYF.